The following is a T cell receptor beta chain sequence with its context. This clone was recorded once. Its binding antigen is unknown. At one end, the junction sequence differs from germline, possibly due to a read error. As encoded in the germline V gene (reference sequence), CDR1 is MNHNY while CDR2 is SVGAGI. The CDR3 covers 16 residues, taking in both the cysteine and the phenylalanine. Just the 48-base CDR3 DNA is kept, in frame starting at base 1. The library relied on the immunoSEQ multiplex PCR assay. For the multiplex PCR, a mixture combining 60 forward primers for TCR Vbeta segments and 13 reverse primers for TCR Jbeta segments was used. The CDR3 region of rearranged TCR beta genes was amplified from genomic DNA with a multiplex PCR assay. The amplified TCR beta libraries were sequenced on the Illumina HiSeq System as 87-base-pair reads. Concerning the study's data processing: A later analysis tallied 75 million to 95 million unique TCR beta chains across the 700 or so repertoires, and approximately 11 million of those chains were shared by two or more donors. A nearest-neighbor algorithm error-corrected the raw reads and collapsed the reads into unique sequences, merging closely related sequences to remove PCR and sequencing errors. Alignment of CDR3 sequences to IMGT reference sequences was used to assign V, D and J gene segments. Each retained sequence needed at least a six-nucleotide match to both a V gene segment and a J gene segment. A rearrangement was called productive if the CDR3 had no stop codons and remained in frame with V and J, and every other rearrangement was called non-productive. CDR3 was defined according to IMGT convention as the region running from the second conserved V-encoded cysteine to the conserved J-encoded phenylalanine. Sequences without an unambiguous match to a single V gene segment were excluded from the earlier analysis of a few hundred of the donors. An earlier analysis of a few hundred of the donors called V segments functional above 56.7% productive rearrangements and segregating when the between-donor standard deviation exceeded 5%. A statistical classification framework was built for diagnosing cytomegalovirus status from the catalog of TCR beta chain sequences. A later analysis assigned V and J genes by comparing TCR nucleotide sequences with IMGT/GENE-DB human TR gene sequences. The TCRdist pipeline was used in a later analysis to assign CDR3 sequences and most-parsimonious VDJ recombination scenarios. A later analysis defined each TCR beta chain by its CDR3 amino acid sequence plus V-gene family, and excluded reads lacking a unique V-gene family. As a way to deal with suspected cross-contamination and a sequencing artifact, a later analysis dropped 592 nucleotide sequences that were highly shared and had low generation probability. For each public chain, a later analysis derived a clonal expansion index from normalized ranks of inferred template counts within each repertoire. In a later analysis, generation probabilities were computed with a VDJ recombination model fitted to out-of-frame rearrangements, and the resulting probabilities were checked against IGoR. In a later analysis, TCR-TCR, TCR-HLA and TCR-CMV co-occurrence was scored with hypergeometric tests, and a repertoire-size bias correction was applied to TCR pairs. A later analysis estimated false discovery rates by permuting HLA or CMV assignments 20 times. A later analysis grouped co-occurring TCRs with DBSCAN, adding TCRdist sequence similarity when clustering within HLA-allele-positive subsets. Co-occurrence clustering excluded repertoires with fewer than 30,000 or more than 120,000 public chains, plus five with anomalous nucleotide sharing. The table comes from immuneACCESS by way of TCRdb, which keeps in-frame sequences with V and J called. Part of the clones is missing from these tables; in studies checked, under half for an unresolved V gene and the rest for unknown reasons. For V, J and clone size, that table is used; D and trimming come from the DNA. This sample gives roughly 100,000 clones in total; about 80% of them show up just once. Around 2.1% of the sample comes from the top ten.

This entry comes from a study of cytomegalovirus exposure and HLA in healthy donors (dated by TCRdb to about 2017). Turning to the overall study: In an earlier analysis of roughly 500 of the donors, around 300 Gb of sequence data and 95 million to 130 million unique TCR beta sequences from 150 million to 200 million T cells were reported. A later genetic analysis used genome-wide SNP genotypes for 398 of the 666 donors, treating that subset as a discovery cohort. An early release that covered about 600 HLA-typed donors contained 300 to 350 gigabases of sequencing data and tens of millions of unique TCR sequences. To study patterns of TCR occurrence, a later analysis re-analyzed previously published TCR beta repertoires from hundreds of donors and added high-resolution HLA genotyping. The T cell repertoires of around 670 subjects were profiled by immunosequencing and related to cytomegalovirus serostatus. Among the roughly 400 genotyped donors, approximately 81% belonged to the genetic ancestry cluster associated with self-reported Caucasian donors. About five DR-DQ haplotypes were handled as single units for association and clustering because linkage in the cohort was strong. HLA typing covered class I and class II loci at four-digit resolution. Typing coverage varied by locus: roughly 629-640 donors for A, B, C, DRB1 and DQB1; approximately 560 for DQA1; over 600 for DPA1; around 450 for DPB1. Across some 400 genotyped donors of the cohort, an average of approximately 240,000 unique TCR beta nucleotide sequences per donor were sequenced, and roughly 20% of those sequences were non-productive. High-throughput TCR immunosequencing, statistical association of individual TCRs with disease status, and machine learning were combined to predict cytomegalovirus infection status. Rather than using new phenotypic data, the later analysis identified candidate immune exposures from TCR beta sequences and from how often those sequences occurred across donors. The study aimed to test whether cataloging public T cell receptors could reveal signatures of past pathogen exposure. Besides the first cohort of 500 to 700 subjects, a separate validation cohort made up of 120 or so different subjects was used. All discovery cohort repertoires had been generated on a single sequencing platform. An earlier analysis of approximately 580 of the donors used high-throughput TCR beta sequencing to judge whether each TCR beta V gene segment behaved as functional or pseudogenic. Donor age, sex, ethnicity and CMV serostatus were collected together with the repertoire data.

The research as a whole found: Because HLA typing was missing for some donors at each locus, association tests included only the typed subset. Presence/absence analyses assumed roughly uniform sequencing depth across donors, an assumption that may not hold. Linkage disequilibrium might explain the correlated functional status among segregating V segments, but an unknown experimental factor could not be excluded. Because counts were too low, seventeen rarely observed V segments, including chromosome 9 orphons, were left out of the earlier analysis of 500 to 750 of the donors. Most TCR sequences were seen in very few donors, while some public TCRs were found in many individuals. A later genetic analysis associated a missense DCLRE1C variant with V-gene and J-gene trimming of TCR beta chains, and an independent cohort replicated the association. A later genetic analysis reported fewer N-insertions in productive TCRs among donors in an Asian-associated ancestry cluster than the roughly 690-donor mean. A few of the identified cytomegalovirus-associated TCR beta chains were confirmed in vitro to be specific for cytomegalovirus antigens. In a later analysis, some 17,000 TCR beta sequences were associated with specific HLA alleles at a false discovery rate of 0.05. According to a later analysis, TCR association rates differed among HLA loci, with DRB1 alleles showing the most associated TCRs and HLA-C alleles showing the fewest. A further reported finding was that TCR beta sequences accurately predicted the HLA-A and HLA-B alleles for most subjects in the first cohort. A later analysis found that most CMV-associated TCR beta chains appeared HLA-restricted, with HLA associations seemingly driven largely by CMV exposure. The classifier was reported to diagnose cytomegalovirus status with high specificity and sensitivity in both the original cohort and the validation cohort. In this cohort, only TCR beta chains were sequenced, and detectable features were limited by the absence of alpha or paired-chain data. It was suggested by the authors that the approach could potentially be generalized to other disease states and immunological phenotypes. The study listed 150 to 200 TCR beta chains as associated with cytomegalovirus. The only immune exposure information available for the cohort was CMV serostatus. Broadly in line with IMGT annotations, most TCR beta V segments showed up in productive rearrangements about 87% or about 30% of the time in an earlier analysis of under 700 of the donors. Assigning TCR associations to individual alleles was difficult when HLA alleles, especially DR and DQ, strongly co-occurred. The sequencing pipeline was judged likely to have produced a cluster of highly shared sequence variants as a technical artifact. Because the 87-base-pair reads could not distinguish some IMGT-functional V segments, including TRBV6-2 and TRBV6-3, those segments were excluded. In a later analysis, HLA-associated TCR beta chains showed more clonal expansion and lower generation probabilities than non-associated chains that were equally common. Several of the top co-occurrence clusters appeared to be linked to parvovirus B19, influenza, CMV and Epstein-Barr virus, according to a later analysis.

The cohort comprised hundreds of healthy bone marrow donors. At the time of sampling, every cohort member was nominally healthy, though immune exposures that went unrecorded were likely present. The donor tested CMV seronegative and was one of the 352 seronegative cohort members. Each donor provided a peripheral blood sample, and peripheral blood mononuclear cells were used for TCR beta sequencing. The Qiagen DNeasy Blood Extraction Kit was used to extract genomic DNA from the blood cell samples. The sequence was obtained from a man younger than 45 in good health and CMV-seronegative. This sequence uses TRBV6-6 and TRBJ1-5; 12 bases in the junction line up with TRBD1. The sequencing sample was made of PBMCs. The sequenced DNA is TGTGCCAGCAGTTACCCAGGGACAGGGGGCAAGCAGCCCCAGCATTTT. This codes for CASSYPGTGGKQPQHF.